The next 2 T cell receptor beta chains were all read from a single sample in a study of T cell repertoires in cytomegalovirus infection. TCRdb ran MiXCR on the reads and lists one entry per CDR3 protein. The sample contains about a million distinct CDR3 sequences, around 32% of which appear only once. The antigens of these receptors remain unknown. This sample comprised cultured CD8+ T cells from PBMCs, obtained from culture after CMV antigen stimulation. These receptors all come from a human donor in good health (CMV status not recorded). Some clones in this sample may be carry-over from other donors' samples.

A few counts support this clonotype. The rearrangement joins TRBV10-3 to TRBJ1-1; D not resolved. The germline V and J ends were trimmed by 1 base and 4 bases, with 4 bases remaining between them. The CDR3 has 12 amino acids. The germline CDR1 and CDR2 sequences are ENHRY and SYGVKD. CDR3 in DNA: TGTGCCATCAGTGAGTGGTCCACTGAAGCTTTCTTT. It encodes CAISEWSTEAFF.

This clonotype was observed a handful of times. V and J are TRBV28 and TRBJ2-6; perhaps TRBD2 as D (6 bases). This CDR3 has 16 amino acids. Germline V gene sequence: CDR1 MDHEN, CDR2 SYDVKM. V dropped 6 bases and J dropped 4 bases, with 16 bases sitting between them. This chain's CDR3 is CASSLGAGLGANVLTF. The CDR3 DNA sequence: TGTGCCAGCAGCCTGGGTGCGGGGCTAGGGGCCAACGTCCTGACTTTC. Looking up the rest from reference TRBV28 and TRBJ2-6 gives the full variable domain: DVKVTQSSRYLVKRTGEKVFLECVQDMDHENMFWYRQDPGLGLRLIYFSYDVKMKEKGDIPEGYSVSREKKERFSLILESASTNQTSMYLCASSLGAGLGANVLTFGAGSRLTVL.